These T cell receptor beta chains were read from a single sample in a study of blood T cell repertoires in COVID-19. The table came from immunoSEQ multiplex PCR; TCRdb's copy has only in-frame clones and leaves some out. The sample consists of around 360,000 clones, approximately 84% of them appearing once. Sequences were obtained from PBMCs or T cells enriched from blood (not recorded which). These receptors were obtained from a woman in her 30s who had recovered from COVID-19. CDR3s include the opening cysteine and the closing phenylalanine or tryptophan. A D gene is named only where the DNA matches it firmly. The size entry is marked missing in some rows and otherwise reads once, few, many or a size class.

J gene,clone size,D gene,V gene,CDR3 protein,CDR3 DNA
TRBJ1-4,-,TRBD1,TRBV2,CASRLTVTGGNEKLFF,TGTGCCAGCAGACTCACGGTGACAGGGGGTAATGAAAAACTGTTTTTT
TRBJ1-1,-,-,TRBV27,CASSLISGGGTEAFF,TGTGCCAGCAGTTTAATATCGGGGGGCGGCACTGAAGCTTTCTTT
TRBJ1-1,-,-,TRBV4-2,CASSPGSSEAFF,TGTGCCAGCAGTCCCGGTAGTTCTGAAGCTTTCTTT
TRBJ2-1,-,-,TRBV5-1,CASSRNGFGGDNEQFF,TGCGCCAGCAGCCGCAACGGCTTTGGAGGGGACAATGAGCAGTTCTTC
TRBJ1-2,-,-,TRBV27,CASSSGQGEGYTF,TGTGCCAGCAGTTCAGGACAAGGAGAGGGCTACACCTTC
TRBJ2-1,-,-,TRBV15,CATSRDREDEQFF,TGTGCCACCAGCAGAGACCGGGAAGATGAGCAGTTCTTC
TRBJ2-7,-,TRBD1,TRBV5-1,CASSFVTGQGAGEQYF,TGCGCCAGCAGCTTCGTTACAGGACAGGGGGCAGGCGAGCAGTACTTC
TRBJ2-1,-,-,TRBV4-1,CASSQVASVSNEQFF,TGCGCCAGCAGCCAAGTGGCTTCCGTCTCGAATGAGCAGTTCTTC
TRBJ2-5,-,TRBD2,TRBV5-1,CASSLVPSGGVRRETQYF,TGCGCCAGCAGCTTGGTTCCTAGCGGGGGTGTTCGTAGGGAGACCCAGTACTTC
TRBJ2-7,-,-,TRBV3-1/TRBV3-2,CASSQDGRGPTSSYEQYF,TGTGCCAGCAGCCAAGATGGCAGGGGACCGACCAGCTCCTACGAGCAGTACTTC
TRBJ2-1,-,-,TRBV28,CASSPRLHHNEQFF,TGTGCCAGCAGTCCTAGATTACACCACAATGAGCAGTTCTTC
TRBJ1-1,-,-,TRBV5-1,CASSLYGGQGTEAFF,TGCGCCAGCAGCTTGTATGGGGGCCAGGGGACTGAAGCTTTCTTT
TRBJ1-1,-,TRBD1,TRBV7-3,CASSTDREDTEAFF,TGTGCCAGCAGCACGGACAGGGAGGACACTGAAGCTTTCTTT
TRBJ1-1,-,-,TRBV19,CASRGNREWEGEAFF,TGTGCCAGTAGAGGAAACCGTGAGTGGGAGGGAGAAGCTTTCTTT
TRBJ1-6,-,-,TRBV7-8,CASSPLRQGGSPLHF,TGTGCCAGCAGCCCCCTACGGCAGGGAGGCTCACCCCTCCACTTT
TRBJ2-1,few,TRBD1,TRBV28,CASKTGDGNEQFF,TGTGCCAGCAAGACAGGGGACGGCAATGAGCAGTTCTTC
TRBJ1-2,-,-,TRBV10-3,CAISEQANYGYTF,TGTGCCATCAGTGAACAGGCTAACTATGGCTACACCTTC
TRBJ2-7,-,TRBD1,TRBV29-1,CSVSGTGYEQYF,TGCAGCGTTTCCGGGACAGGGTACGAGCAGTACTTC
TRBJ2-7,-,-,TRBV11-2,CASSPGLIYEQYF,TGTGCCAGCAGCCCGGGACTTATCTACGAGCAGTACTTC
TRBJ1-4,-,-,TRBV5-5,CASSRGNSGNEKLFF,TGTGCCAGCAGCCGAGGGAATTCTGGGAATGAAAAACTGTTTTTT